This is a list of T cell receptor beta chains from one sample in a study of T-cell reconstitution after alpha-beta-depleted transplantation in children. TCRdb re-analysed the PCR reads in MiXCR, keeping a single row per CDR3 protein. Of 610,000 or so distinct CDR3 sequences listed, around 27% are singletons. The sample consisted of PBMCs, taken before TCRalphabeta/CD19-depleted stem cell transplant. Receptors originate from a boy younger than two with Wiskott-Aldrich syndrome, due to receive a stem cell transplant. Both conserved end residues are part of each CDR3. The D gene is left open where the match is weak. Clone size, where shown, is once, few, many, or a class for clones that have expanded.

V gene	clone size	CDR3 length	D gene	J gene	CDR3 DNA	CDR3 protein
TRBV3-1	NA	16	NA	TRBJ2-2	TGTGCCAGCAGCGCCCGACGACAGGTTGGGACCGGGGAGCTGTTTTTT	CASSARRQVGTGELFF
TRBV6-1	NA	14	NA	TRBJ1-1	TGTGCCAGCAGCAAAGTCAACAGGGCCACTGAAGCTTTCTTT	CASSKVNRATEAFF
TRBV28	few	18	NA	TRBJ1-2	TGTGCCAGCAGTTTAACTTGGCAGGTGGAGGAACCTAACTATGGCTACACCTTC	CASSLTWQVEEPNYGYTF
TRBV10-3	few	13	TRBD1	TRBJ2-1	TGTGCCATCAGGGATGGGACAGGTGATGAGCAGTTCTTC	CAIRDGTGDEQFF
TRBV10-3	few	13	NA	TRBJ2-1	TGTGCCATCAGTGAGTCCTCATACAATGAGCAGTTCTTC	CAISESSYNEQFF
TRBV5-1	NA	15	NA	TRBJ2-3	TGCGCCAGCAGCAGCCCGTACCAACTAGCAGATACGCAGTATTTT	CASSSPYQLADTQYF
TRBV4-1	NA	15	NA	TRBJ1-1	TGCGCCAGCAGCCAATGGACAGCGACGAACACTGAAGCTTTCTTT	CASSQWTATNTEAFF
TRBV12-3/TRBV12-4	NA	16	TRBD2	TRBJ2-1	TGTGCCAGCAGTTTGACTAGCGGGAGAGACTACAATGAGCAGTTCTTC	CASSLTSGRDYNEQFF
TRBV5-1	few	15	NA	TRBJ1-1	TGCGCCAGCAGCTTGGTGGGCAGGAGCAACACTGAAGCTTTCTTT	CASSLVGRSNTEAFF
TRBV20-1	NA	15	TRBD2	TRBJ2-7	TGCAGTGCTCCTCCCGGACTAGCGGGAGGCGGGGAGCAGTACTTC	CSAPPGLAGGGEQYF
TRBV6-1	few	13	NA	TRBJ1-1	TGTGCCAGCAGCGGAAAGATGAACACTGAAGCTTTCTTT	CASSGKMNTEAFF
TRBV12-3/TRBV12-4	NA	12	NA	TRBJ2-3	TGTGCCAGCAGTCAGGGACTGGGTACGCAGTATTTT	CASSQGLGTQYF
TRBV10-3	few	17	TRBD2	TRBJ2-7	TGTGCCATCAGTGGGGGACTAGCGGGTTGGAGCTCCTACGAGCAGTACTTC	CAISGGLAGWSSYEQYF
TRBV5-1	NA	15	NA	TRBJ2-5	TGCGCCAGCAGTGTAGGAATGGGCCTGGGGGAGACCCAGTACTTC	CASSVGMGLGETQYF
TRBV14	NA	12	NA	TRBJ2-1	TGTGCCAGCAGCCAAAATTCCTATGAGCAGTTCTTC	CASSQNSYEQFF
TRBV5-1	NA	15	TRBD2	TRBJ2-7	TGCGCCAGCAGCCTCGGACTAGCGACATACTACGAGCAGTACTTC	CASSLGLATYYEQYF
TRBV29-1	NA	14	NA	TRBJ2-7	TGCAGCGTTGGGGGCCTGGGACAAAACTACGAGCAGTACTTC	CSVGGLGQNYEQYF
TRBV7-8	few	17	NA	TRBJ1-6	TGTGCCAGCAGCTTAGGACCCTGGGCAAGAGATAATTCACCCCTCCACTTT	CASSLGPWARDNSPLHF
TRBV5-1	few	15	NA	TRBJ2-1	TGCGCCAGCAGCTTGGTTGCGGGCCACTACAATGAGCAGTTCTTC	CASSLVAGHYNEQFF
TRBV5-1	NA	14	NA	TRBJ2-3	TGCGCCAGCGGTTACAACCGAGGGACAGATACGCAGTATTTT	CASGYNRGTDTQYF
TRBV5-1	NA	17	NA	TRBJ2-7	TGCGCCAGCAGCTTGGCCCCGACAGCAGCTAGCTCCTACGAGCAGTACTTC	CASSLAPTAASSYEQYF
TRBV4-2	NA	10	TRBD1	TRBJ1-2	TGTGCCAGCAGCCGGGACAGAGTAACCTTC	CASSRDRVTF
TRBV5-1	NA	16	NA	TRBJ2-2	TGCGCCAGCAGCTTGGATCCAGGGTCTCTCACCGGGGAGCTGTTTTTT	CASSLDPGSLTGELFF
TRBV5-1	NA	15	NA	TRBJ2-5	TGCGCCAGCAGCTTGGTAGCGTCGTACCAAGAGACCCAGTACTTC	CASSLVASYQETQYF
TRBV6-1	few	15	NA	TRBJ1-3	TGTGCCAGCAGTGCCCAGGTGAACGCTGGAAACACCATATATTTT	CASSAQVNAGNTIYF
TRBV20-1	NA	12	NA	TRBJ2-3	TGCAGTGCTAGGGCGGGGCTAGATACGCAGTATTTT	CSARAGLDTQYF
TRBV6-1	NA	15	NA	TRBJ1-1	TGTGCCAGCAGTGTTAGGACAGCCCCGAACACTGAAGCTTTCTTT	CASSVRTAPNTEAFF
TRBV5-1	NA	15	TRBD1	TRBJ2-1	TGCGCCAGCAGCTTGGGACAGGGGCGGGGCAATGAGCAGTTCTTC	CASSLGQGRGNEQFF
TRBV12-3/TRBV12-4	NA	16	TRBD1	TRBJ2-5	TGTGCCAGCAGTTCCGCCGGGACAGCAAAACGAGAGACCCAGTACTTC	CASSSAGTAKRETQYF
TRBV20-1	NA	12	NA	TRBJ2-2	TGCAGTGCTAGAGTCGACACCGGGGAGCTGTTTTTT	CSARVDTGELFF
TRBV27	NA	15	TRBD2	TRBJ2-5	TGTGCCAGCCATTCACTAGCGGGAGGTGGGGAGACCCAGTACTTC	CASHSLAGGGETQYF
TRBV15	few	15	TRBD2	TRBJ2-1	TGTGCCACCAGCAGCCCACGCGGGAGGGCACGTGAGCAGTTCTTC	CATSSPRGRAREQFF
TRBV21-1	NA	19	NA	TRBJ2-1	TGTGCCAGCAGCAAAGCCCCAGATCACCATCTTAAGAACTACAATGAGCAGTTCTTC	CASSKAPDHHLKNYNEQFF
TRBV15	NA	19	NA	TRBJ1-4	TGTGCCACCAGCACACTTAGGGGAAGGGCCGCTGCAACTAATGAAAAACTGTTTTTT	CATSTLRGRAAATNEKLFF
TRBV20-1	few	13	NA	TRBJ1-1	TGCAGTGCTAGAGGGATCCGGAACACTGAAGCTTTCTTT	CSARGIRNTEAFF
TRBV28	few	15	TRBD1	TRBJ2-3	TGTGCCAGCAGTTTCCCGGGACAGGGGATAGATACGCAGTATTTT	CASSFPGQGIDTQYF
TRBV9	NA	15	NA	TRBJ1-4	TGTGCCAGCAGCGTAGAGAAGGGGTTCGGCGAAAAACTGTTTTTT	CASSVEKGFGEKLFF
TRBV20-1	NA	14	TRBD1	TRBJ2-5	TGCAGTGCTAGTTCCGGGACAGGGCAAGAGACCCAGTACTTC	CSASSGTGQETQYF
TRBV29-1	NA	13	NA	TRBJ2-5	TGCAGCGTTGCACCCGGGGGACAAGAGACCCAGTACTTC	CSVAPGGQETQYF
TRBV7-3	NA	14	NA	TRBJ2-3	TGTGCCAGCAGCTTAAACGGGATTGGGGATACGCAGTATTTT	CASSLNGIGDTQYF
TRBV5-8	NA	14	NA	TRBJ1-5	TGTGCCAGCAGCTTGATACGGATGAATCAGCCCCAGCATTTT	CASSLIRMNQPQHF
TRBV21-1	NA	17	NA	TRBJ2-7	TGTGCCAGCAGCAAAGCGCTTTGGACTAGCGGGCACTACGAGCAGTACTTC	CASSKALWTSGHYEQYF
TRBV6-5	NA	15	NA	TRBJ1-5	TGTGCCAGCAGTTACAAACAGATTAGCAATCAGCCCCAGCATTTT	CASSYKQISNQPQHF
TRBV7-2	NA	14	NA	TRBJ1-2	TGTGCCAGCAGCTCTGACAGGTTCAACTATGGCTACACCTTC	CASSSDRFNYGYTF
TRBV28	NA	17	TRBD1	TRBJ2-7	TGTGCCAGCAGTTTGTTGGCCGGGACAGGGGGTTCCTACGAGCAGTACTTC	CASSLLAGTGGSYEQYF
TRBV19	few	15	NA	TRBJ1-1	TGTGCCAGCCGTCCGGGACGGCCGATGAACACTGAAGCTTTCTTT	CASRPGRPMNTEAFF
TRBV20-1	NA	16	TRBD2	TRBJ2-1	TGCAGTGCTAGAGTCCCTACTAGCGGACCCTACAATGAGCAGTTCTTC	CSARVPTSGPYNEQFF
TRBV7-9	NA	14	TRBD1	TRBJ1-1	TGTGCCAGCACCGACAGGGTCGTGGACACTGAAGCTTTCTTT	CASTDRVVDTEAFF
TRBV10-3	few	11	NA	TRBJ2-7	TGTGCCATCGGTCTTACTTCCGAGCAGTACTTC	CAIGLTSEQYF
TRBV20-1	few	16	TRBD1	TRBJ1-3	TGCAGTGCTTGGGACAGGGAAGACGGCTCTGGAAACACCATATATTTT	CSAWDREDGSGNTIYF
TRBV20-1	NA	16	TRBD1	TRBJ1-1	TGCAGTGCTAGGACCTTACAGGGGATGGGGAACACTGAAGCTTTCTTT	CSARTLQGMGNTEAFF
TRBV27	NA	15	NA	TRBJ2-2	TGTGCCAGCAGTTCCCCCGACAGGCACACCGGGGAGCTGTTTTTT	CASSSPDRHTGELFF